This TCR beta chain was documented in a study of T cells in localized non-small cell lung cancer. Notes on the study in general: Heterogeneity stays possible, as sequencing covered only one tumor region. A median of around 58 clones ranked among the top 100 in tumor appeared in adjacent lung. Uninvolved nearby lung showed the greatest T cell clonality, exceeding that found in tumor.

Trimming took off 3 bases at V and 6 bases at J, with 12 bases between the two ends. The CDR3 has 13 residues. CDR1 is SGHTA and CDR2 is FQGNSA in the germline V gene. Worth noting for this clone: What it recognizes is unknown.

Method: immunoSEQ multiplex PCR; TCRdb's copy keeps in-frame clones and lacks some. In the table there are fewer than 100,000 clones, around 80% of which are singletons. The chain combines TRBV7-2 with TRBJ2-7; D not resolved. The sample consisted of peripheral blood, taken before any cancer treatment. This sequence was found in a female donor aged 60 or older with stage I lung adenocarcinoma. The CDR3: CASSFGELGEQYF. As DNA, the CDR3 is TGTGCCAGCAGCTTTGGGGAATTGGGCGAGCAGTACTTC.